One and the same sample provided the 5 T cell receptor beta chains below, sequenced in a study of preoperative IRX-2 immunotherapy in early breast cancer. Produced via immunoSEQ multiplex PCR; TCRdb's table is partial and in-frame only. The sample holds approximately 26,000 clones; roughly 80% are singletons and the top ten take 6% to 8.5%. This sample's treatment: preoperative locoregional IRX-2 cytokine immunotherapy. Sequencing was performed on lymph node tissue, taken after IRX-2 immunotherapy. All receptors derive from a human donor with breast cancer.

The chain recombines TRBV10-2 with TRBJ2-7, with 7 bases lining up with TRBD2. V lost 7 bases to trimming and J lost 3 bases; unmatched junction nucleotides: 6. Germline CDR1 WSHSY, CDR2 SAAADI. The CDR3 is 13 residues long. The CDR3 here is CASNSGPNYEQYF. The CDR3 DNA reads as TGCGCCAGCAATAGCGGGCCAAACTACGAGCAGTACTTC.

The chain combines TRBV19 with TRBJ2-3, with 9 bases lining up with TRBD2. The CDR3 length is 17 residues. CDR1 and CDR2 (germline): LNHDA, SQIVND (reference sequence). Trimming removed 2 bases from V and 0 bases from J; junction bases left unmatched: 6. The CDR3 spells CASSIRAGGASTDTQYF. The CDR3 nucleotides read TGTGCCAGTAGTATAAGGGCGGGAGGGGCTAGCACAGATACGCAGTATTTT.

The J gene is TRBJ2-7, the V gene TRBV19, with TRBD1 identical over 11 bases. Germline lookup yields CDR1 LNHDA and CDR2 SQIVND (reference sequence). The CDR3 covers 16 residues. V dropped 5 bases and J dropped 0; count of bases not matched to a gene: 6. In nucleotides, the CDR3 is TGTGCCAGTAGTGATTCCGGGACAGGGGGCTCCTACGAGCAGTACTTC. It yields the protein CASSDSGTGGSYEQYF.

Here the CDR3 reads CASSLDPGTNYGYTF. CDR3 sequence (DNA): TGCGCCAGCAGCTTGGATCCAGGTACTAACTATGGCTACACCTTC. The gene calls are TRBV5-1 and TRBJ1-2; D is unclear. Trimming took 0 bases from V and 0 from J, leaving 9 bases between them. The CDR3 contains 15 residues. The germline CDR1 and CDR2 sequences are SGHRS and YFSETQ.

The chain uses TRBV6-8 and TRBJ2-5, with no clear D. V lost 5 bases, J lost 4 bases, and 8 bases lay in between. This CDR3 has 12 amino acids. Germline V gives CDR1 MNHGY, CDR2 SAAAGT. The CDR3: CASSVWGETQYF. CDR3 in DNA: TGTGCCAGCAGTGTTTGGGGAGAGACCCAGTACTTC.